These 7 T cell receptor beta chains originate from one sample sequenced in a study of blood T cell repertoires in COVID-19. Only in-frame clones appear in the TCRdb table, and some are missing; sequencing was by immunoSEQ multiplex PCR. The sample holds 150,000 to 200,000 clones, around 81% seen once. The sequencing input was peripheral blood. The receptors here all came from a human donor with acute or convalescent COVID-19. The donor label of this sample is uncertain.

The V and J genes are TRBV2 and TRBJ1-1, with no clear D. Germline loops: CDR1 SNHLY, CDR2 FYNNEI. The germline V and J ends were trimmed by 6 bases and 9 bases, with 8 bases remaining between them. The CDR3 spans 10 residues. The CDR3 loop reads CASSALQAFF. In nucleotides, the CDR3 is TGTGCCAGCAGCGCGCTTCAAGCTTTCTTT. Complete variable domain (other parts from reference TRBV2 and TRBJ1-1): EPEVTQTPSHQVTQMGQEVILRCVPISNHLYFYWYRQILGQKVEFLVSFYNNEISEKSEIFDDQFSVERPDGSNFTLKIRSTKLEDSAMYFCASSALQAFFGQGTRLTVV.

This clone has only a few counts. The genes are TRBV7-8 and TRBJ2-7; 10 bases align to TRBD2. The CDR3 is made up of 16 amino acids. The V and J ends lost 7 bases and 2 bases, in that order; junction bases with no gene match: 11. Germline values: CDR1 SGHVS, CDR2 FQNEAQ. In DNA form, the CDR3 reads TGTGCCAGCACCATGATTCGGACTAGCGGACCCTACGAGCAGTACTTC. Protein product: CASTMIRTSGPYEQYF.

CDR3 protein: CASSLIRGDRGLFYEQYF. The CDR3 DNA is TGTGCCAGCAGCCTCATTAGGGGAGACAGGGGGCTTTTCTACGAGCAGTACTTC. The V call is TRBV11-2, the J call TRBJ2-7; 10 nucleotides match TRBD1. Per germline, CDR1 SGHAT and CDR2 FQNNGV. The CDR3 loop spans 18 amino acids. V was clipped by 5 bases and J by 3 bases; unmatched bases: 16.

The chain carries TRBV9 and TRBJ1-4, with TRBD1 matching over 8 bases. V lost 4 bases and J lost 4; bases outside the gene matches: 6. The germline V gene encodes CDR1 SGDLS and CDR2 YYNGEE. This CDR3 comprises 15 residues. The DNA of the CDR3 is TGTGCCAGCAGCACTGGACAGGGAGTTAATGAAAAACTGTTTTTT. Translated: CASSTGQGVNEKLFF.

V is TRBV30 and J is TRBJ2-3, with D unresolved. V lost 5 bases and J 7 bases, leaving 10 bases between the germline ends. This CDR3 contains 11 residues. Germline V gives CDR1 GTSNPN, CDR2 SVGIG (reference sequence). The CDR3 bases are TGTGCCTGGTCGCCGGGTAATACGCAGTATTTT. Its translation is CAWSPGNTQYF.

This clone was counted only a few times. The chain links TRBV21-1 to TRBJ2-3; TRBD1, as called in the table, went unchecked against the DNA. TRBV21-1 constitutes a pseudogene. The CDR3 consists of 14 residues. CDR3 nucleotide sequence: TGTGCCAGCAAGAAGGAACAGGGGGCTCGTACGCAGTATTTT. This gives the protein CASKKEQGARTQYF.

The CDR3 sequence: CASSYSESSYNEQFF. The CDR3 DNA is TGTGCCAGCAGTTACTCAGAGAGCTCCTACAATGAGCAGTTCTTC. The chain is built from TRBV6-5 and TRBJ2-1; no clear D gene. V lost 0 bases and J 0 bases, leaving 6 bases between the germline ends. Per germline, CDR1 MNHEY and CDR2 SVGAGI. The CDR3 runs 15 residues.